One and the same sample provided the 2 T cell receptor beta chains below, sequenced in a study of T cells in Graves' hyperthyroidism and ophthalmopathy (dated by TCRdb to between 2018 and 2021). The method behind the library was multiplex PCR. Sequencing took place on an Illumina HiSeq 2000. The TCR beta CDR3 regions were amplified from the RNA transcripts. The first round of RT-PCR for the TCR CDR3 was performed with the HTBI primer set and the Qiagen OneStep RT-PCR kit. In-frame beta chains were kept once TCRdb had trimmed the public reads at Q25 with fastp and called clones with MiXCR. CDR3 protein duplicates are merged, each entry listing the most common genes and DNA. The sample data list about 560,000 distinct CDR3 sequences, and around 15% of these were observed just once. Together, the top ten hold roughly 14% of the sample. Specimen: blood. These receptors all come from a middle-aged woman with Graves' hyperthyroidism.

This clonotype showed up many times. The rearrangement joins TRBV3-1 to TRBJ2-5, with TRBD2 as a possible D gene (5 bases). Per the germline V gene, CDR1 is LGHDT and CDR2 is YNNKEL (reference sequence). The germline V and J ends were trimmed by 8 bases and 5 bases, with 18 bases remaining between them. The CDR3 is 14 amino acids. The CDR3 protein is CASRRTAREETQYF. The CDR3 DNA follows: TGTGCCAGCCGGAGGACTGCACGCGAGGAGACCCAGTACTTC.

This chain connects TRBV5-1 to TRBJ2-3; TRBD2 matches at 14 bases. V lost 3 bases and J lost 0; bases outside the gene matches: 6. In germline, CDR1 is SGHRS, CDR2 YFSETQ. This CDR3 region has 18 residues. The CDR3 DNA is TGCGCCAGCAGCTGGACTAGCGGGAGGCCAATGAGCACAGATACGCAGTATTTT. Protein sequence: CASSWTSGRPMSTDTQYF.